This T cell receptor (beta chain) was identified in a study of identical twins. Of note for this clonotype: As yet, its antigen is unknown.

TCRdb called the 5' RACE reads again in MiXCR, with one record for every CDR3 protein. The data contain 690,000 or so distinct CDR3 sequences, approximately 6.1% of them seen just once; the ten biggest clones take up roughly 2%. V shed 2 bases, J shed 12 bases, and the junction held 12 bases outside the gene matches. The germline V gene encodes CDR1 LNHNV and CDR2 YYDKDF (reference sequence). This CDR3 is 15 amino acids long. Study-wide results and limits: Fewer insertions marked abundant cord blood beta clonotypes; young adult naive trended weakly, memory not at all. Invariant MAIT and iNKT cells could partly confound zero-insertion analyses.

This chain links TRBV15 with TRBJ2-1, with 8 bases aligning to TRBD1. Sequenced material: naive T cells sorted from blood. The TCR was taken from a man younger than 30 in good health. The CDR3 reads CATSRSKDREDPQFF. DNA for the CDR3: TGTGCCACCAGCAGATCCAAGGACAGGGAGGACCCGCAGTTCTTC.